The 24 T cell receptor beta chains presented below share a single source sample, sequenced in a study of CD8 T cells in Susac syndrome. When the RNA was reverse transcribed, random hexamers were used with an input of roughly 0.45 to 1 ug. One entry per CDR3 protein, called by TCRdb with MiXCR from the immunoSEQ multiplex PCR reads. This repertoire shows tens of thousands of distinct CDR3 sequences, 85% to 95% found once; its top ten account for more than 0.45%. The sequenced material came from CD8+ T cells from PBMCs. The source of these receptors is a human donor with Susac syndrome.

The chain has TRBV7-3 and TRBJ2-3; 7 nucleotides match TRBD2. The trim removed 8 bases at V and 4 bases at J, leaving 12 bases unmatched. The CDR3 is 15 amino acids. Germline-derived CDR1 and CDR2 are SGHTA and FQGTGA. The CDR3, as DNA: TGTGCCAGCCGCCATTCGGGGGGTTGGGCAGATACGCAGTATTTT. It translates to CASRHSGGWADTQYF.

The chain carries TRBV19 and TRBJ2-3, with TRBD2 matching over 13 bases. The length of the CDR3 is 14 residues. In germline, CDR1 is LNHDA, CDR2 SQIVND (reference sequence). J gave up 4 bases and V 5 bases, and 0 bases lay outside the gene matches. The CDR3 nucleotides are TGTGCCAGTAGTGGACTAGCGGGAGCAGATACGCAGTATTTT. The encoded protein is CASSGLAGADTQYF.

The chain carries TRBV20-1 and TRBJ1-2; 8 positions match TRBD1. There are 14 residues in the CDR3. Germline lookup yields CDR1 DFQATT and CDR2 SNEGSKA (reference sequence). Trimming took 2 bases from V and 6 from J; bases not matched to a gene: 8. The CDR3 is CSARSRAGGDGYTF. In DNA, the CDR3 is TGCAGTGCTAGATCCAGGGCAGGGGGCGATGGCTACACCTTC.

The chain couples TRBV15 to TRBJ2-1, with D possibly TRBD2 on 5 matching bases. V shed 0 bases and J shed 7 bases, with 10 bases lying between them. Germline values: CDR1 LNHNV, CDR2 YYDKDF (reference sequence). CDR3 length: 14 residues. The CDR3 DNA sequence: TGTGCCACCAGCAGAGATGGTCGGGGTAATGAGCAGTTCTTC. Its translation is CATSRDGRGNEQFF.

This rearrangement joins TRBV7-9 to TRBJ2-7; tentatively, D is TRBD2 (5 bases). V dropped 6 bases and J dropped 3 bases, with 15 bases sitting between them. The CDR3 consists of 14 residues. Germline V CDR1 and CDR2: SEHNR, FQNEAQ (reference sequence). CDR3 DNA: TGTGCCAGCAGGCGAACCGGGAAGGACTACGAGCAGTACTTC. Protein sequence: CASRRTGKDYEQYF.

The rearrangement joins TRBV5-6 to TRBJ2-1; TRBD1 matches 7 bases. Trimming removed 3 bases from V and 7 bases from J; junction bases left unmatched: 10. Germline-derived CDR1 and CDR2 are SGHDT and YYEEEE. The CDR3 covers 15 residues. For the CDR3, the DNA is TGTGCCAGCAGCTCCATATACAAACAGGGGAATGAGCAGTTCTTC. It is translated as CASSSIYKQGNEQFF. The whole variable domain, filled in from reference TRBV5-6 and TRBJ2-1, reads DAGVTQSPTHLIKTRGQQVTLRCSPKSGHDTVSWYQQALGQGPQFIFQYYEEEERQRGNFPDRFSGHQFPNYSSELNVNALLLGDSALYLCASSSIYKQGNEQFFGPGTRLTVL.

The gene calls are TRBV29-1 and TRBJ1-1; D might be TRBD1 (5 bases). Germline V gives CDR1 SQVTM, CDR2 ANQGSEA. The CDR3 runs 13 residues. Trimming pared 6 bases from V and 4 bases from J, leaving 15 bases between. CDR3 amino acids: CSVPTVRGTEAFF. CDR3 coding DNA: TGCAGCGTCCCGACAGTCCGGGGCACTGAAGCTTTCTTT.

This clonotype has a single count. The genes are TRBV6-2 or TRBV6-3 and TRBJ2-1, with D tentatively TRBD2 (6 bases). The CDR3 contains 17 residues. The V gene's germline CDR1 is MNHEY and CDR2 SVGEGT. The V gene lost 1 base and the J gene lost 6 bases, with 19 bases spanning the gap. CDR3 DNA sequence: TGTGCCAGCAGTTACTTACTACTCAATGTGGGACTCAATGAGCAGTTCTTC. Protein: CASSYLLLNVGLNEQFF.

The chain recombines TRBV29-1 with TRBJ2-2; 7 nucleotides align to TRBD1. Looked up from germline, CDR1 is SQVTM and CDR2 is ANQGSEA. The V segment lost 7 bases and the J segment 4 bases; nucleotides outside the gene matches: 3. This CDR3 contains 12 residues. The CDR3 reads CSAPGGTGELFF. For the CDR3, the DNA is TGCAGCGCCCCAGGGGGCACCGGGGAGCTGTTTTTT.

The V call is TRBV20-1, the J call TRBJ2-7, with TRBD2 identical over 7 bases. Per the germline V gene, CDR1 is DFQATT and CDR2 is SNEGSKA (reference sequence). This CDR3 region has 14 residues. V trimming: 7 bases; J trimming: 0 bases; junction bases outside the gene matches: 9. CDR3 residues: CSGRGSSGSYEQYF. In DNA, the CDR3 is TGCAGTGGAAGGGGTTCTAGCGGCTCCTACGAGCAGTACTTC.

The chain uses TRBV13 and TRBJ2-5; the D is unclear. Between the trimmed V and J ends, which lost 2 bases and 3 bases, there was a span of 10 bases. The CDR3 contains 14 residues. CDR1 is PRHDT and CDR2 is FYEKMQ in the germline V gene (reference sequence). The CDR3 DNA is TGTGCCAGCAGCTTATCTGGGGTGGAAGAGACCCAGTACTTC. Translated, it gives CASSLSGVEETQYF.

The chain has TRBV6-1 and TRBJ2-1; D possibly matches TRBD1 or TRBD2 (5 bases each). V was pared by 7 bases and J by 1 base, with 20 bases between. The CDR3 consists of 17 residues. The germline V gene has CDR1 MNHNS and CDR2 SASEGT. CDR3 residues: CASTHGGGADSYNEQFF. The DNA of the CDR3 is TGTGCCAGCACCCACGGTGGGGGAGCGGATTCCTACAATGAGCAGTTCTTC.

The chain combines TRBV25-1 with TRBJ2-5; D gene uncertain. There are 16 residues in the CDR3. V lost 2 bases and J 0 bases, leaving 13 bases between the germline ends. Germline V lookup: CDR1 MGHDK, CDR2 SYGVNS. Here the CDR3 reads CASSERVLTNQETQYF. The CDR3 bases are TGTGCCAGCAGTGAAAGAGTCCTAACTAACCAAGAGACCCAGTACTTC.

The chain is built from TRBV29-1 and TRBJ2-7; 8 bases match TRBD2. The J segment lost 7 bases and the V segment lost 2 bases, leaving 10 bases of the junction unmatched. CDR1 is SQVTM and CDR2 is ANQGSEA in the germline V gene. This CDR3 has 14 residues. CDR3 nucleotides: TGCAGCGTTGAACTTCGGGGGGGCGACGGGGAGCAGTACTTC. Its protein is CSVELRGGDGEQYF.

The chain joins TRBV6-5 to TRBJ2-3; D remains unclear. V was trimmed by 9 bases and J by 0 bases, leaving 4 bases between them. CDR1 and CDR2 (germline): MNHEY, SVGAGI. CDR3 size: 11 residues. The CDR3 region is CASLSTDTQYF. CDR3 bases: TGTGCCAGTCTTAGCACAGATACGCAGTATTTT.

As DNA, the CDR3 is TGTGCCAGCAGCCAAGAACCCACAACGGAGTATGGCTACACCTTC. This gives the protein CASSQEPTTEYGYTF. The V and J genes are TRBV3-1 and TRBJ1-2; D remains ambiguous. The length of the CDR3 is 15 residues. Germline CDR1 is LGHDT and CDR2 is YNNKEL (reference sequence). V lost 0 bases to trimming and J lost 5 bases, with 13 bases between them.

This chain connects TRBV27 to TRBJ2-6; D gene uncertain. V dropped 2 bases and J dropped 4 bases, with 12 bases sitting between them. The CDR3 has 16 amino acids. Germline V gene lookup returns CDR1 MNHEY and CDR2 SMNVEV (reference sequence). CDR3: CASSLDGPRGANVLTF. The CDR3 region has the DNA TGTGCCAGCAGTTTAGACGGCCCGCGGGGGGCCAACGTCCTGACTTTC.

The V call is TRBV20-1, the J call TRBJ1-1, with D possibly matching TRBD1 (5 bases). The CDR3 spans 11 residues. Germline V gives CDR1 DFQATT, CDR2 SNEGSKA (reference sequence). Trimming stripped 5 bases from V and 5 bases from J, with 9 bases between. CDR3 DNA: TGCAGTGCTCCCCGACAGACTGAAGCTTTCTTT. This sequence encodes CSAPRQTEAFF.

The rearrangement links TRBV5-1 to TRBJ2-1; 9 bases match TRBD2. The CDR3 covers 16 residues. V dropped 1 base and J dropped 7; count of bases not matched to a gene: 9. The V gene's germline CDR1 is SGHRS and CDR2 YFSETQ. In DNA, the CDR3 is TGCGCCAGCAGCTTGATGGCGGGAGGGCCCCTGAATGAGCAGTTCTTC. Its translation is CASSLMAGGPLNEQFF.

V is TRBV29-1 and J is TRBJ2-7; D remains ambiguous. Germline assignment: CDR1 SQVTM and CDR2 ANQGSEA. V gave up 7 bases and J gave up 4 bases, with 20 bases separating them. CDR3 length equals 14 residues. In DNA form, the CDR3 reads TGCAGCGGGTGGGTCCCTATGGCGAATTACGAGCAGTACTTC. Its translation is CSGWVPMANYEQYF.

V and J are TRBV15 and TRBJ2-3, with D possibly TRBD2 on 5 matching bases. The CDR3 is 13 amino acids. The V end was cut by 0 bases, the J end by 5 bases, with 6 bases between. Germline V gives CDR1 LNHNV, CDR2 YYDKDF (reference sequence). CDR3 DNA sequence: TGTGCCACCAGCAGAGACCGGGGAGATACGCAGTATTTT. Translating gives CATSRDRGDTQYF.

This chain connects TRBV20-1 to TRBJ2-7; the match to TRBD1 covers 7 bases. V lost 5 bases and J lost 0; bases outside the gene matches: 4. In germline, CDR1 is DFQATT, CDR2 SNEGSKA (reference sequence). The length of the CDR3 is 13 residues. CDR3 residues: CSAWGQTSYEQYF. The CDR3 bases are TGCAGTGCTTGGGGACAGACCTCCTACGAGCAGTACTTC.

V gene TRBV9 combines with J gene TRBJ2-6, with unresolved D. CDR3 length equals 15 residues. V was clipped by 2 bases and J by 0 bases, with 6 bases between them. From germline, CDR1 is SGDLS and CDR2 YYNGEE. CDR3 sequence (DNA): TGTGCCAGCAGCGTCAGTGACTCTGGGGCCAACGTCCTGACTTTC. This encodes CASSVSDSGANVLTF. Together with reference TRBV9 and TRBJ2-6, the CDR3 gives the full variable domain: DSGVTQTPKHLITATGQRVTLRCSPRSGDLSVYWYQQSLDQGLQFLIQYYNGEERAKGNILERFSAQQFPDLHSELNLSSLELGDSALYFCASSVSDSGANVLTFGAGSRLTVL.

The chain uses TRBV5-6 and TRBJ2-1; 12 bases agree with TRBD2. V was clipped by 9 bases and J by 4 bases; unmatched bases: 5. The CDR3 loop spans 14 amino acids. Germline values: CDR1 SGHDT, CDR2 YYEEEE. CDR3 DNA: TGTGCCACCTCCCTAGCGGGAGGGTACAATGAGCAGTTCTTC. It codes for CATSLAGGYNEQFF.